This section outlines one T cell receptor beta chain sequence together with its context. Its target is unknown. V trimming: 2 bases; J trimming: 10 bases; junction bases outside the gene matches: 8. Germline CDR1 and CDR2: SGHAT and FQNNGV. The CDR3 runs to 15 residues. The record originates from a study of CD8 T cells in ankylosing spondylitis. Overall study findings and caveats: Reported data indicate significant enrichment of disease-linked clones within matched ankylosing spondylitis synovial fluid.

Making the TCR beta libraries involved quantitative 5'-RACE with molecular barcodes. MiXCR was run by TCRdb on the 5' RACE reads, yielding one entry per CDR3 protein. The profile shows 200,000 to 300,000 distinct CDR3 sequences, roughly 25% of them singletons. The rearrangement uses TRBV11-2 and TRBJ2-2; TRBD2 matches 9 bases. The material sequenced was blood, either unsorted or a sorted T cell fraction (not recorded which). This receptor was obtained from a male donor with ankylosing spondylitis or in good health (not recorded which). This CDR3 is CASSLSGGPASELFF. In DNA, the CDR3 is TGTGCCAGCAGCTTAAGCGGGGGGCCCGCATCGGAGCTGTTTTTT.